These T cell receptor beta chains were read from a single sample in a study of T cell responses to AZD1222 COVID-19 vaccine. Produced via immunoSEQ multiplex PCR; TCRdb's table is partial and in-frame only. Here the sample spans 90,000 to 100,000 clones, 70% to 85% being singletons. Sequences were derived from peripheral blood, sampled 28 days after the second AZD1222 dose. These receptors all stem from an adult who received the AZD1222 COVID-19 vaccine. The CDR3 runs from the conserved cysteine through the conserved F or W. The D gene is left open where the match is weak. Size is omitted from some rows. Given values are once, few, many or a class for expanded clones.

d_call	v_call	clone_size	j_call	cdr3_nt	cdr3_aa
TRBD2	TRBV11-3	NA	TRBJ2-7	TGTGCCAGCAGCCCCACTCCGGGTCGGCTAGCGGGGGCCTACGAGCAGTACTTC	CASSPTPGRLAGAYEQYF
NA	TRBV6-5	once	TRBJ1-1	TGTGCCAGCAGAGGAAGGAATGAAGCTTTCTTT	CASRGRNEAFF
TRBD1	TRBV5-1	NA	TRBJ1-1	TGCGCCAGCAGCTCCTTTTCCGGACAGGGGAACACTGAAGCTTTCTTT	CASSSFSGQGNTEAFF
NA	TRBV27	NA	TRBJ1-1	TGTGCCAGCAGTTTATCGGGAGGGGCGCCTGAAGCTTTCTTT	CASSLSGGAPEAFF
NA	TRBV4-3	NA	TRBJ2-1	TGCGCCAGCAGCCAAAGGGACTCCGTCTTTGAGCAGTTCTTC	CASSQRDSVFEQFF
NA	TRBV6-1	once	TRBJ1-5	TGTGCCAGCAGTGAGAGGCCGATGGGGAATCAGCCCCAGCATTTT	CASSERPMGNQPQHF
TRBD1	TRBV6-6	NA	TRBJ2-7	TGTGCCAGCTTTCAGAGGCCGGGACAGGGTCGTTACGAGCAGTACTTC	CASFQRPGQGRYEQYF
NA	TRBV6-5	NA	TRBJ1-3	TGTGCCACCCCGAAGGGAAACACCATATATTTT	CATPKGNTIYF
NA	TRBV3-1/TRBV3-2	NA	TRBJ1-5	TGTGCCAGCAGCCAAGGCGGGGGGCCCCAGCATTTT	CASSQGGGPQHF
TRBD1	TRBV28	NA	TRBJ2-2	TGTGCCAGCAGTTTTGACAGGGACCACACCGGGGAGCTGTTTTTT	CASSFDRDHTGELFF
TRBD1	TRBV9	NA	TRBJ2-2	TGTGCCAGCAGCGTAGGGCAGGGGGCGCGCACCGGGGAGCTGTTTTTT	CASSVGQGARTGELFF
NA	TRBV21-1	NA	TRBJ2-1	TGTGCCAGCAGCGTCCCCCCTGACGACAATGAGCAGTTCTTC	CASSVPPDDNEQFF